This T cell receptor beta chain derives from a study of T cell responses to AZD1222 COVID-19 vaccine. Here immunoSEQ multiplex PCR was the method, and the copy in TCRdb shows in-frame clones only, minus some. This table holds 120,000 or so clones, about nine tenths found once. General study results and limits: After two AZD1222 doses, spike-specific TCR breadth and depth rose versus day 0. Donor demographics were predominantly white British with a female majority; clonal diversity may be underestimated.

The CDR3 is 12 residues long. Germline-derived CDR1 and CDR2 are MNHEY and SMNVEV (reference sequence). Trimming stripped 4 bases from V and 2 bases from J, with 0 bases between. As to this clone: Antigen unknown.

This material consisted of peripheral blood, taken on day 0 of AZD1222 vaccination. The TCR comes from an adult in good health. V usage is TRBV27 and J usage is TRBJ2-6; no clear D gene. Here the CDR3 DNA reads TGTGCCAGCAGTTCTGGGGCCAACGTCCTGACTTTC. Protein: CASSSGANVLTF. Looking up the rest from reference TRBV27 and TRBJ2-6 gives the full variable domain: EAQVTQNPRYLITVTGKKLTVTCSQNMNHEYMSWYRQDPGLGLRQIYYSMNVEVTDKGDVPEGYKVSRKEKRNFPLILESPSPNQTSLYFCASSSGANVLTFGAGSRLTVL.